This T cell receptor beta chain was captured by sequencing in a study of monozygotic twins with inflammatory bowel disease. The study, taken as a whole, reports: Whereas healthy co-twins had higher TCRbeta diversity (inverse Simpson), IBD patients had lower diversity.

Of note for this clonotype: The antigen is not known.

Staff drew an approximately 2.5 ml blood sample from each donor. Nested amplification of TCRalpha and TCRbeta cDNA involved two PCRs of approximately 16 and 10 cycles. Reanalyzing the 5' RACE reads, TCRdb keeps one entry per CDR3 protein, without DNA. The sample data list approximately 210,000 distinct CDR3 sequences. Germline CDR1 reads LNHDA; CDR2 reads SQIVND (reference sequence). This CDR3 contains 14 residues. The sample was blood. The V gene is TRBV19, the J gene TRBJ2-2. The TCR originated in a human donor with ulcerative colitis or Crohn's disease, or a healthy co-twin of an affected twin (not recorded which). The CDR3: CASSIPVDTGELFF. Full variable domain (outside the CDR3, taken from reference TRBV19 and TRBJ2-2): DGGITQSPKYLFRKEGQNVTLSCEQNLNHDAMYWYRQDPGQGLRLIYYSQIVNDFQKGDIAEGYSVSREKKESFPLTVTSAQKNPTAFYLCASSIPVDTGELFFGEGSRLTVL.